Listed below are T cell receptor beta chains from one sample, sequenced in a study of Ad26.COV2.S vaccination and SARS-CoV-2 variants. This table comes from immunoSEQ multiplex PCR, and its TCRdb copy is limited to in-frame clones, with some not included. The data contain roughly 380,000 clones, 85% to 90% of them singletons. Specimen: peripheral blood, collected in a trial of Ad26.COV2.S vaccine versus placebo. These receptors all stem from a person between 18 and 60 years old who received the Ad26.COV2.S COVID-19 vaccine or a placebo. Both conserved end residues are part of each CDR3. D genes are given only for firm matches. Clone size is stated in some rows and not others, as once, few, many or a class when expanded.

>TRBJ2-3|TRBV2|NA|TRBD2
TGTGCCAGCAGTTCTATTAGCGGGGGGGATCTTGGAGATACGCAGTATTTT
CASSSISGGDLGDTQYF
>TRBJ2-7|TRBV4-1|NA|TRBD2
TGCGCCAGCAGCCAAGGGCTAGCGGGGGGAACCTACGAGCAGTACTTC
CASSQGLAGGTYEQYF
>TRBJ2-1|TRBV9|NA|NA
TGTGCCAGCAGCGCAATGCAGGGGTCTGAGCAGTTCTTC
CASSAMQGSEQFF
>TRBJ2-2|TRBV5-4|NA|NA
TGTGCCAGCAGCTTGTCCCCGGTAGGAGAGCTGTTTTTT
CASSLSPVGELFF
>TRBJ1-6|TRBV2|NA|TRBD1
TGTGCCAGCAGGGGGGACAGGGGGTATAATTCACCCCTCCACTTT
CASRGDRGYNSPLHF
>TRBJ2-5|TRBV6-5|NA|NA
TGTGCCAGCAGTTATAGGATCGAAGAGACCCAGTACTTC
CASSYRIEETQYF
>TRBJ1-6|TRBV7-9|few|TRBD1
TGTGCCAGCAGCCGACAGGGTAGATCACCCCTCCACTTT
CASSRQGRSPLHF
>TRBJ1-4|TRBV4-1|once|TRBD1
TGCGCCAGCAGCCACCCGGGACAGGGCTTCTTTGAAAAACTGTTTTTT
CASSHPGQGFFEKLFF
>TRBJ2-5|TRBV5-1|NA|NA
TGCGCCAGCAGCTTTTCACGGGGGAGAGATGGAGAGACCCAGTACTTC
CASSFSRGRDGETQYF
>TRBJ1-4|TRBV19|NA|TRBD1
TGTGCCAGTAGTACTTTTTGGACAGGGGCAACTAATGAAAAACTGTTTTTT
CASSTFWTGATNEKLFF
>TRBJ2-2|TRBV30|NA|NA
TGTGCCTGGAGTGTACTACAGGAGGCCGGGGAGCTGTTTTTT
CAWSVLQEAGELFF
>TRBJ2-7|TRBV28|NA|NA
TGTGCCAGCAGTTTATTGGCAGGGTCCCACGAGCAGTACTTC
CASSLLAGSHEQYF
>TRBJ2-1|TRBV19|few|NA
TGTGCCAGTAGTATGAGCTATATCTCCTACAATGAGCAGTTCTTC
CASSMSYISYNEQFF
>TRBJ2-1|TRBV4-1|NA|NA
TGCGCCAGCAGCCAAGTGGCCAACAATGAGCAGTTCTTC
CASSQVANNEQFF
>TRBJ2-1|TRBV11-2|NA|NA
TGTGCCAGCAGCTTAGAGGCCAGGGCCAACAATGAGCAGTTCTTC
CASSLEARANNEQFF
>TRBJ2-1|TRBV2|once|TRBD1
TGTGCCAGAGCCGGGACAGGGTTCGACAATGAGCAGTTCTTC
CARAGTGFDNEQFF
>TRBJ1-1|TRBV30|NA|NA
TGTGCCTGGGGTTGGGGCGGCGACACTGAAGCTTTCTTT
CAWGWGGDTEAFF
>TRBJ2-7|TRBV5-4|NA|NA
TGTGCCAGCAGCCTCCCGGGGACCTACGAGCAGTACTTC
CASSLPGTYEQYF
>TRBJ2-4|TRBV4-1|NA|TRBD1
TGCGCCAGCAGCCAAGATAGGGAACAGGGGTACCCCAAAAACATTCAGTACTTC
CASSQDREQGYPKNIQYF
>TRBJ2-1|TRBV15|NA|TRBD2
TGTGCCACCAGCAGAGAACCGGGAGGAAGGAGCAATGAGCAGTTCTTC
CATSREPGGRSNEQFF
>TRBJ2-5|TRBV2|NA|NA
TGTGCCAGCAGTAGAGAAACAGCCCTCCGGCCAGAGACCCAGTACTTC
CASSRETALRPETQYF
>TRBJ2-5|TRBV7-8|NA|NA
TGTGCCAGCAGTCGAGCACTGGGGACCCAGTACTTC
CASSRALGTQYF
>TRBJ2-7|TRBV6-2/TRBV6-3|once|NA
TGTGCCAGCAGTTTCAGGGAGTACGAGCAGTACTTC
CASSFREYEQYF
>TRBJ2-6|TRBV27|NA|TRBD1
TGTGCCAGCAGTTTATCCAGGGGGTGGTCTGGGGCCAACGTCCTGACTTTC
CASSLSRGWSGANVLTF
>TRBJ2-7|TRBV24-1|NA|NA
TGTGCCACCAGTGATTTGAGGCTAGCTAGAGGGGGAGGGCTCCCTCTTTACGAGCAGTACTTC
CATSDLRLARGGGLPLYEQYF
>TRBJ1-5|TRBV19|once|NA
TGTGCCAGTAGTATAACGGTCGATCAGCCCCAGCATTTT
CASSITVDQPQHF
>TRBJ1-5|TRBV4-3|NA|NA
TGCGCCAGCAGCCAAGCGCGTGATCTTTTGAATCAGCCCCAGCATTTT
CASSQARDLLNQPQHF
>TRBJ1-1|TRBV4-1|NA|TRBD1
TGCGCCAGCAGCACCCGGACAGGTGACACTGAAGCTTTCTTT
CASSTRTGDTEAFF
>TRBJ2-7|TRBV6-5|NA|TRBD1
TGTGCCAGCAGTCTCGACAGGGACGAGCAGTACTTC
CASSLDRDEQYF
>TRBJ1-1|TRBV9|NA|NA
TGTGCCAGCAGCGTAGGGGGGCTAGGGACTGAAGCTTTCTTT
CASSVGGLGTEAFF
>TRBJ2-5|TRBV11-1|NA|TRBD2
TGTGCCAGCAGCTTTAATAGCGGGGGGGGAGAGACCCAGTACTTC
CASSFNSGGGETQYF
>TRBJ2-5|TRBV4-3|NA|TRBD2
TGCGCCAGCAGCCGAAGCCTCGTGGGCGGGAGGGAAGAGACCCAGTACTTC
CASSRSLVGGREETQYF
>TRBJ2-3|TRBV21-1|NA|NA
TGTGCCAGCAGAATCCGGGGGGTAGATACGCAGTATTTT
CASRIRGVDTQYF
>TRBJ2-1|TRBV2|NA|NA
TGTGCCAGCAGTGTTAATAGCGGCTCCTACAATGAGCAGTTCTTC
CASSVNSGSYNEQFF
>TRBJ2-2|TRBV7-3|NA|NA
TGTGCCAGCAGCCCCCGTCGGGTCCCTTTGGCCGGGGAGCTGTTTTTT
CASSPRRVPLAGELFF
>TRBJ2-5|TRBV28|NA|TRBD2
TGTGCCAGCTCCCTCCCACTAGCGGGGATAGAGACCCAGTACTTC
CASSLPLAGIETQYF
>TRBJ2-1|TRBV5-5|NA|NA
TGTGCCAGCAGCTTCCCTGCGGGGCGCAATGAGCAGTTCTTC
CASSFPAGRNEQFF
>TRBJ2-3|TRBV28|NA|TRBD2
TGTGCCAGCAGTTTGCGGGGGGGGCGAGACCGCACAGATACGCAGTATTTT
CASSLRGGRDRTDTQYF
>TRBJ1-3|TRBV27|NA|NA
TGTGCCAGCAGTTGGTCCGGCTCTGGAAACACCATATATTTT
CASSWSGSGNTIYF
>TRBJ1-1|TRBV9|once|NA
TGTGCCAGCAGCCTCTATCCGGAGGGCTTTGAAGCTTTCTTT
CASSLYPEGFEAFF
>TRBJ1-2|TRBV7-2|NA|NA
TGTGCCAGCAGCTTAGTATGGGGGCAGCACTATGGCTACACCTTC
CASSLVWGQHYGYTF
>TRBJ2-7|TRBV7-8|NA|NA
TGTGCCAGCAGCGAAGGGACCGCGAGCTCCTACGAGCAGTACTTC
CASSEGTASSYEQYF
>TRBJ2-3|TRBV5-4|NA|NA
TGTGCCAGCAGCTTGGAACAGCGAGGGGATACGCAGTATTTT
CASSLEQRGDTQYF
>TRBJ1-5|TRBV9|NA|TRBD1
TGTGCCAGCAGCGCGACAGGGGGCGAATATCAGCCCCAGCATTTT
CASSATGGEYQPQHF
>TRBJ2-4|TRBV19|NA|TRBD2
TGTGCCAGTAGTAGCCGACTAGCGGGCCGCGACAAAAACATTCAGTACTTC
CASSSRLAGRDKNIQYF
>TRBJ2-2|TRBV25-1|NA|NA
TGTGCCAGCAGTGAATCGTTTGTTGAGCAATTTTTT
CASSESFVEQFF
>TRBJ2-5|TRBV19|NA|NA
TGTGCCAGTAGTAGCCAAGAGACCCAGTACTTC
CASSSQETQYF
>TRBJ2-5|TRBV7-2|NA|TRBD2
TGTGCCAGCAGCTTAGATCAACGCGGGGGGGAAGAGACCCAGTACTTC
CASSLDQRGGEETQYF
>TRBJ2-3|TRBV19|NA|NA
TGTGCCAGTAGTCGGCTTCGCACAGATACGCAGTATTTT
CASSRLRTDTQYF
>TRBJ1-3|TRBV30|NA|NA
TGTGCCTGGAGCAAAGGGACGGTTCGCTCTGGAAACACCATATATTTT
CAWSKGTVRSGNTIYF
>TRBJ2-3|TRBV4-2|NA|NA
TGTGCCAGCAGCGGGGTGGACACAGATACGCAGTATTTT
CASSGVDTDTQYF